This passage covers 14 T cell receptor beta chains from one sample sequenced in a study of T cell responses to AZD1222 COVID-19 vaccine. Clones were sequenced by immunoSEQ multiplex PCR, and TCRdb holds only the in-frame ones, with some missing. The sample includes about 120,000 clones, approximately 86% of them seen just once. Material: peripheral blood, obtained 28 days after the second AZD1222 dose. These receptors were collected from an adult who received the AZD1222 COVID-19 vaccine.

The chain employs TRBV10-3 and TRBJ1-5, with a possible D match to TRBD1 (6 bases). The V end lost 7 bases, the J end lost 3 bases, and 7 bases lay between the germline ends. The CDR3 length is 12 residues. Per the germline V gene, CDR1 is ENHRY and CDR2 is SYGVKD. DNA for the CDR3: TGTGCCATCAAGGGGGACAATCAGCCCCAGCATTTT. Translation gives CAIKGDNQPQHF.

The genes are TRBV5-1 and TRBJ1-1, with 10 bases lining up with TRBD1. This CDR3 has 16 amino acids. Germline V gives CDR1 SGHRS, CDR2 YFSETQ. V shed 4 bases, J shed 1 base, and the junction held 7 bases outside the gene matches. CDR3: CASSPWDRGRNTEAFF. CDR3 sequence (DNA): TGCGCCAGCAGCCCCTGGGACAGGGGACGGAACACTGAAGCTTTCTTT.

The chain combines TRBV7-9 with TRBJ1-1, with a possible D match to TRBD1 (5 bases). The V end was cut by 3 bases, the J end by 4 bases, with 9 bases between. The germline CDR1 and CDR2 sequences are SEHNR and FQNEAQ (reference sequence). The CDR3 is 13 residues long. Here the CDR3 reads CASSFGGSTEAFF. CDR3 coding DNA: TGTGCCAGCAGCTTCGGGGGAAGCACTGAAGCTTTCTTT.

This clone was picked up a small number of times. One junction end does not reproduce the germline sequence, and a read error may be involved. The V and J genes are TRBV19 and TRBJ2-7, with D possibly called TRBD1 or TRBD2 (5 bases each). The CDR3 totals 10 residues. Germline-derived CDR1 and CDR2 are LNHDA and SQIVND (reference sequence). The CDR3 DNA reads TGTGACCTAAAACCGGGACGGGCAATCTTC. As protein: CDLKPGRAIF.

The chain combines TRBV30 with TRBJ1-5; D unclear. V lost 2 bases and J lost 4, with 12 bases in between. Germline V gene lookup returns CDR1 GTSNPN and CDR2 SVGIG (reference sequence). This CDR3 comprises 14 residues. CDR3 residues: CAWSMGVQNQPQHF. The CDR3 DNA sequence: TGTGCCTGGAGTATGGGCGTGCAGAATCAGCCCCAGCATTTT.

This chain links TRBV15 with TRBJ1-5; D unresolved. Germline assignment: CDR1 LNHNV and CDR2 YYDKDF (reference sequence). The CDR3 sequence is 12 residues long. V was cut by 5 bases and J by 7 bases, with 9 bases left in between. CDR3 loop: CATSLGGQPQHF. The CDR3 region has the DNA TGTGCCACCAGCTTAGGCGGCCAGCCCCAGCATTTT.

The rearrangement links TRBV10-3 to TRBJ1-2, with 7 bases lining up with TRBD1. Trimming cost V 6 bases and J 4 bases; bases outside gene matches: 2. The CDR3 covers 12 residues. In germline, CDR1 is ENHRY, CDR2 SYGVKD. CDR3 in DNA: TGTGCCATCAGCCGGGACAGCTATGGCTACACCTTC. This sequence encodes CAISRDSYGYTF.

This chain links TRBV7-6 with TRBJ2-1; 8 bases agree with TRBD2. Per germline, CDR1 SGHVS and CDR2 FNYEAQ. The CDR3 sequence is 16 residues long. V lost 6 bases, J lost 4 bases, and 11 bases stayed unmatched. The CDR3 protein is CASSYMSGGTYNEQFF. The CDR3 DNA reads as TGTGCCAGCAGTTACATGAGCGGGGGCACGTACAATGAGCAGTTCTTC. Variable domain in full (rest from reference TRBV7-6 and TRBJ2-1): GAGVSQSPRYKVTKRGQDVALRCDPISGHVSLYWYRQALGQGPEFLTYFNYEAQQDKSGLPNDRFSAERPEGSISTLTIQRTEQRDSAMYRCASSYMSGGTYNEQFFGPGTRLTVL.

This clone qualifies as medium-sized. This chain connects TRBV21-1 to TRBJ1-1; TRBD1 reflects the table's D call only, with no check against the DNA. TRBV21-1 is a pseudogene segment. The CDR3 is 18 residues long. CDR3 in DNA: TGTGCCAGCAGCAAAGAGGGTGACAGGGGAAAGATGAACACTGAAGCTTTCTTT. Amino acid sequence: CASSKEGDRGKMNTEAFF.

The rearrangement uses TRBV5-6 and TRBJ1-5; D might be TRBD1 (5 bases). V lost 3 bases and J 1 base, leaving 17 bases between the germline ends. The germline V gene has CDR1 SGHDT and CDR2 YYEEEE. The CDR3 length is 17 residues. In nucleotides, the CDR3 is TGTGCCAGCAGCTCGATGGGGGGGGGATCAAGCAATCAGCCCCAGCATTTT. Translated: CASSSMGGGSSNQPQHF.

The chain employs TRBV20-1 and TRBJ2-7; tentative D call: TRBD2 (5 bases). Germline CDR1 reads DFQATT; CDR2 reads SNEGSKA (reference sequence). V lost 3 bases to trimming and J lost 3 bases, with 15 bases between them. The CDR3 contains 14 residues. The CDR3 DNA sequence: TGCAGTGCTAGTGCGGGCACGAACAACTACGAGCAGTACTTC. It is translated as CSASAGTNNYEQYF.

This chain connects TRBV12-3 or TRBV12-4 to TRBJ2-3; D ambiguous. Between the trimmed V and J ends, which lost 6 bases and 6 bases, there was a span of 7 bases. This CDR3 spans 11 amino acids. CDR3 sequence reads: CASSTVDTQYF. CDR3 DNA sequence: TGTGCCAGCAGCACCGTGGATACGCAGTATTTT.

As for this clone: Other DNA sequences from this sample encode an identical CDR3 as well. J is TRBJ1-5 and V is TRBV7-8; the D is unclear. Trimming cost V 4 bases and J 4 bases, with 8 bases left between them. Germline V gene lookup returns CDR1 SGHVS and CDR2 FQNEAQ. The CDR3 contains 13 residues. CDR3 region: CASSSNRNQPQHF. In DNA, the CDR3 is TGTGCCAGCAGCTCCAACAGAAATCAGCCCCAGCATTTT.

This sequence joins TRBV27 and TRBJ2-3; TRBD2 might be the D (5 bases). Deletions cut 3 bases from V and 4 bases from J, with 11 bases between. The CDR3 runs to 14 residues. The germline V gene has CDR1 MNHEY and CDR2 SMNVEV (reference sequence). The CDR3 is CASSFRLASDTQYF. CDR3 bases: TGTGCCAGCAGTTTTAGGCTAGCCTCAGATACGCAGTATTTT.